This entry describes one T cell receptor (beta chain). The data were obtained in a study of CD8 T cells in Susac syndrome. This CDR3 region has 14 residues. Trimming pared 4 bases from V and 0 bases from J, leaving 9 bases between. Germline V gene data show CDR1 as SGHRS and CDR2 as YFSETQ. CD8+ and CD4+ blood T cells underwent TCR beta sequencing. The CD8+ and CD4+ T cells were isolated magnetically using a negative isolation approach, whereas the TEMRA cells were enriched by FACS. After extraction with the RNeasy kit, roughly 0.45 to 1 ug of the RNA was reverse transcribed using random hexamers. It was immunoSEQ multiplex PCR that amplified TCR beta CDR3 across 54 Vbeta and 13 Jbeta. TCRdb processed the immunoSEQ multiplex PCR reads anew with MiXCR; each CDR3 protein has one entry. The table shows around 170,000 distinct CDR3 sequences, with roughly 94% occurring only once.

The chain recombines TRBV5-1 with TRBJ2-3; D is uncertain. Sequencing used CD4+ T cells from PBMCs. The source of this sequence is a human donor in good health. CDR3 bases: TGCGCCAGCAGCAGCTTGGGTAGCACAGATACGCAGTATTTT. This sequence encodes CASSSLGSTDTQYF.